Listed here are 5 T cell receptor beta chains from one sample, sequenced in a study of Ad26.COV2.S vaccination and SARS-CoV-2 variants. The repertoire was sequenced with immunoSEQ multiplex PCR; TCRdb's copy has only in-frame clones and lacks some. The sample includes a few hundred thousand clones, 88% seen only once; the top ten take about 3.6%. Treatment given: about 20 received Ad26.COV2.S at low or high dose, single or two shots; several received placebo; per-sample allocation not given. Vaccine and placebo recipients were sampled on day 63 after the first injection. The sample was peripheral blood, taken in a trial of Ad26.COV2.S vaccine versus placebo. These TCRs come from a person between 18 and 60 years old who received the Ad26.COV2.S COVID-19 vaccine or a placebo.

Only a few counts were recorded for this clone. V gene TRBV28 combines with J gene TRBJ1-6; D might be TRBD1 (6 bases). This CDR3 is 14 amino acids long. Germline V gene data show CDR1 as MDHEN and CDR2 as SYDVKM. With 6 bases removed from V and 3 bases from J, the gap between germline ends came to 9 bases. The CDR3 nucleotides are TGTGCCAGCAGGGACAGTCTCTATAATTCACCCCTCCACTTT. Its translation is CASRDSLYNSPLHF.

This chain joins TRBV28 and TRBJ2-7; D might be TRBD1 (5 bases). Trimming left V 2 bases short and J 2 bases short, with 10 bases between. The germline CDR1 and CDR2 sequences are MDHEN and SYDVKM. This CDR3 contains 14 residues. The CDR3 region is CASSLRQTTYEQYF. DNA for the CDR3: TGTGCCAGCAGTTTACGACAGACAACCTACGAGCAGTACTTC.

The chain employs TRBV11-3 and TRBJ2-2; 9 bases are shared with TRBD1. CDR1 and CDR2 (germline): SGHNT, YENEEA. The CDR3 runs 15 residues. After removal of 3 bases from V and 6 bases from J, the junction contained 5 bases not matched to a gene. The CDR3 sequence is CASSFRQGGPGELFF. CDR3 bases: TGTGCCAGCAGCTTCCGACAGGGGGGCCCCGGGGAGCTGTTTTTT.

V is TRBV6-5 and J is TRBJ2-7; 9 bases match TRBD1. This CDR3 spans 13 amino acids. V lost 6 bases to trimming and J lost 5 bases; unmatched junction nucleotides: 5. The germline V gene encodes CDR1 MNHEY and CDR2 SVGAGI. The CDR3 sequence: CASSRDREHEQYF. The CDR3, as DNA: TGTGCCAGCAGCAGGGACAGGGAACACGAGCAGTACTTC.

J is TRBJ2-1 and V is TRBV7-3; D is possibly TRBD1 (6 bases). Germline V lookup: CDR1 SGHTA, CDR2 FQGTGA. V was shortened by 2 bases and J by 3 bases, with 11 bases between the two germline ends. The CDR3 is 15 amino acids. Here the CDR3 reads CASSLGQGFYNEQFF. The CDR3 DNA follows: TGTGCCAGCAGCTTAGGGCAGGGGTTCTACAATGAGCAGTTCTTC.